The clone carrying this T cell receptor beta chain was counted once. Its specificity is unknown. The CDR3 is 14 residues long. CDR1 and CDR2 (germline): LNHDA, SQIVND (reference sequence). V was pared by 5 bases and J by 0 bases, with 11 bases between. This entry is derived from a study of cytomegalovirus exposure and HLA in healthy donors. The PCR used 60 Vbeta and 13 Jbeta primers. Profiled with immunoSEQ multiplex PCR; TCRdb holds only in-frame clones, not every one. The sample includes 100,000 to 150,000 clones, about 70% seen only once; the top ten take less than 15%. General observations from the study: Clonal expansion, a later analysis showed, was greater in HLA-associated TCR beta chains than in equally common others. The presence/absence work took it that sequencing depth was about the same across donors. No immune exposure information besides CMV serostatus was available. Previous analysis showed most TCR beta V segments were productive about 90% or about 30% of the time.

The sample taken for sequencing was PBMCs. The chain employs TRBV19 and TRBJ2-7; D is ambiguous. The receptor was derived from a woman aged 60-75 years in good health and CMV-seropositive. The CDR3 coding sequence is TGTGCCAGTAGTGGGCAAACCAGCTCCTACGAGCAGTACTTC. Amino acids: CASSGQTSSYEQYF.